This TCR beta chain was identified during a study of type 1 and type 2 diabetes patients. Study-wide context: From PBMCs, CD4+ and CD8+ T cells were isolated by magnetic microbeads.

The CDR3 sequence is 15 residues long. Germline loops: CDR1 MRHNA, CDR2 SNTAGT. The V gene lost 8 bases and the J gene lost 0 bases, with 17 bases spanning the gap. Amplification started from genomic DNA. A primer set of 30 forward and 13 reverse primers amplified the CDR3. TCRdb independently ran MiXCR on the multiplex PCR reads; one entry per CDR3 protein. The table shows fewer than 350,000 distinct CDR3 sequences, with around 47% occurring only once. Concerning this clonotype: Its antigen is undetermined.

Study-wide findings and caveats: Between type 2 diabetes and control samples, V and J usage averaged approximately 0.97 correlation. Unmatched age and gender across groups might bias interpretation.

Material: peripheral blood mononuclear cells (PBMCs). The J gene is TRBJ2-7, the V gene TRBV6-4; no reliable D call. This TCR derives from a man between 18 and 35 years old with type 2 diabetes. The CDR3 DNA reads as TGTGCCAGCTCGAAGGGTTTAGGAGACTCCTACGAGCAGTACTTC. The encoded protein is CASSKGLGDSYEQYF.